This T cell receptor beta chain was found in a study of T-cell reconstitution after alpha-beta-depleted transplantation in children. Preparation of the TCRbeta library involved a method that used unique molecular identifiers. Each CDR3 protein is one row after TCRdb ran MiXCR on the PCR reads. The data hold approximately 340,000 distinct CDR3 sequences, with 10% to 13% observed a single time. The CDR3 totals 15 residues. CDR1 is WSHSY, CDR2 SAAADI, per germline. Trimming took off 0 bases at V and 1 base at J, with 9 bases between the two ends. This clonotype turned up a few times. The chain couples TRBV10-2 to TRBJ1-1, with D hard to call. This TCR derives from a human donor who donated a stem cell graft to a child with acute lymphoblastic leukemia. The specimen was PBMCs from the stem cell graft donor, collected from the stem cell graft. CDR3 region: CASSESRHPNTEAFF. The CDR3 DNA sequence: TGCGCCAGCAGTGAGTCGAGACACCCGAACACTGAAGCTTTCTTT.